The TCR beta chain under discussion was sequenced for a study of T cell repertoires in cytomegalovirus infection. Study context: Public TCR beta signatures marked donors with CMV infection and the matching HLA. Study outcomes and limitations: Using cumulative public TCR beta family frequency, the authors identified those who carried CMV together with the relevant HLA. Ex vivo responses were dominated by HLA-C-restricted CMV-specific TCR beta clonotypes.

TCRdb redid the calling of the reads with MiXCR, one entry per CDR3 protein. In the table there are approximately 200,000 distinct CDR3 sequences, 28% of which are singletons. As regards this clonotype: Its antigen is unidentified. Just one base apart from a much larger clone, this may be a read error.

CDR1 and CDR2 (germline): SGHTA, FQGNSA. CDR3 size: 14 residues. Trimming stripped 3 bases from V and 2 bases from J, with 11 bases between. This chain joins TRBV7-2 and TRBJ2-7; D perhaps matches TRBD1 (5 bases). The TCR was taken from a human donor in good health (CMV status not recorded). Some clones in this sample may be carry-over from other donors' samples. The specimen was PBMCs. The CDR3 loop reads CASSFDRQTYEQYF. CDR3 sequence (DNA): TGTGCCAGCAGCTTTGATAGACAGACCTACGAGCAGTACTTC.